These T cell receptor beta chains were read from a single sample in a study of shared clonotypes between healthy human individuals. TCRdb keeps only in-frame clones here, not all; method: immunoSEQ multiplex PCR. The sample contains over a million clones, roughly 96% of which appear only once. Sequenced sample: naive CD4+ T cells sorted from blood. These receptors were obtained from a man aged 30 to 39 in good health. CDR3s include the opening cysteine and the closing phenylalanine or tryptophan. D genes are given only for firm matches. The size of a clone is reported for some rows only, either as once, few or many, or as a class for expanded clones.

TRBD1	.	TRBJ1-2	TRBV4-3	CASSQQAGGVDYGYTF	TGCGCCAGCAGCCAACAGGCAGGGGGAGTGGACTATGGCTACACCTTC
.	once	TRBJ2-1	TRBV7-2	CASSRLADAYNEQFF	TGTGCCAGCAGCCGGCTAGCCGACGCCTACAATGAGCAGTTCTTC
TRBD2	.	TRBJ2-1	TRBV7-2	CASSPRWLAGTLGDEQFF	TGTGCCAGCAGCCCTAGGTGGCTAGCGGGTACCCTCGGGGATGAGCAGTTCTTC
.	.	TRBJ1-4	TRBV5-8	CASSLEISVTNEKLFF	TGTGCCAGCAGCTTGGAGATAAGTGTGACTAATGAAAAACTGTTTTTT
TRBD2	.	TRBJ2-2	TRBV11-2	CASSQTSGRAGGELFF	TGTGCCAGCAGCCAAACTAGCGGGAGGGCCGGGGGGGAGCTGTTTTTT
TRBD2	.	TRBJ2-3	TRBV5-6	CARVYSRRPGLGDLDTQYF	TGTGCCAGGGTTTACAGCCGGAGGCCGGGACTAGGAGATTTAGATACGCAGTATTTT
TRBD2	.	TRBJ2-1	TRBV5-5	CASEGLADNEQFF	TGTGCCAGCGAAGGACTAGCGGACAATGAGCAGTTCTTC
.	.	TRBJ2-1	TRBV19	CASSSRDRAYNEQFF	TGTGCCAGTAGTAGCCGGGACCGTGCCTACAATGAGCAGTTCTTC
TRBD1	.	TRBJ2-7	TRBV7-8	CASSLALGQGVKYF	TGTGCCAGCAGCTTAGCTTTAGGACAGGGTGTGAAGTACTTC
.	.	TRBJ2-2	TRBV18	CASSPSQGILGELFF	TGTGCCAGCTCACCCTCTCAGGGAATTCTCGGGGAGCTGTTTTTT
.	.	TRBJ2-7	TRBV18	CASSPEQLAGSEQYF	TGTGCCAGCTCACCGGAGCAGCTTGCAGGGAGCGAGCAGTACTTC
.	.	TRBJ2-2	TRBV10-3	CAIRLTDTGELFF	TGTGCCATCAGGCTGACAGACACCGGGGAGCTGTTTTTT
.	once	TRBJ1-5	TRBV18	CASSPDGFNQPQHF	TGTGCCAGCTCACCGGACGGCTTCAATCAGCCCCAGCATTTT
TRBD2	.	TRBJ2-1	TRBV11-2	CASSLVSSGGSYNEQFF	TGTGCCAGCAGCTTAGTGTCTAGCGGCGGGTCTTACAATGAGCAGTTCTTC
.	.	TRBJ1-3	TRBV27	CASSLSGARGNTIYF	TGTGCCAGCAGTTTAAGCGGGGCGCGTGGAAACACCATATATTTT
TRBD2	.	TRBJ2-7	TRBV5-4	CASSLRTSGSHEQYF	TGTGCCAGCAGCTTGCGTACTAGCGGGAGCCACGAGCAGTACTTC
.	.	TRBJ1-2	TRBV5-1	CASSATSGHLRTDGYTF	TGCGCCAGCAGCGCCACCTCGGGACACCTTAGGACCGATGGCTACACCTTC
.	.	TRBJ2-1	TRBV30	CAWSTLASYNEQFF	TGTGCCTGGAGTACACTAGCCTCCTACAATGAGCAGTTCTTC
.	.	TRBJ2-7	TRBV5-6	CASSLLAGNYEQYF	TGTGCCAGCAGCTTGTTGGCAGGGAATTACGAGCAGTACTTC
TRBD1	.	TRBJ2-7	TRBV10-3	CAISEFKGTGSHEQYF	TGTGCCATCAGTGAGTTTAAGGGGACAGGGTCCCACGAGCAGTACTTC
.	.	TRBJ2-5	TRBV7-9	CASSLAGVWETQYF	TGTGCCAGCAGCTTAGCGGGAGTGTGGGAGACCCAGTACTTC
.	.	TRBJ1-1	TRBV12-5	CASGPGTRNTEAFF	TGTGCTAGTGGCCCTGGGACAAGGAACACTGAAGCTTTCTTT
TRBD2	.	TRBJ2-1	TRBV11-3	CASSLRTSGRIGEQFF	TGTGCCAGCAGCCTTCGGACTAGCGGGAGGATTGGTGAGCAGTTCTTC
.	.	TRBJ2-2	TRBV5-1	CASSWSEEATGELFF	TGCGCCAGCAGCTGGTCGGAGGAGGCCACCGGGGAGCTGTTTTTT
.	.	TRBJ2-2	TRBV7-9	CASSQDRTTGELFF	TGTGCCAGCAGCCAAGACAGGACCACCGGGGAGCTGTTTTTT
.	.	TRBJ2-3	TRBV5-1	CASTQGVAYTDTQYF	TGCGCCAGCACCCAGGGAGTAGCTTACACAGATACGCAGTATTTT
TRBD1	.	TRBJ2-5	TRBV18	CASSLRDRFQETQYF	TGTGCCAGCTCACTCCGGGACAGATTCCAAGAGACCCAGTACTTC
.	.	TRBJ1-1	TRBV18	CASSPPIRGPNTEAFF	TGTGCCAGCTCACCACCCATCAGGGGCCCGAACACTGAAGCTTTCTTT
TRBD1	.	TRBJ2-7	TRBV7-6	CASSLGTGFYEQYF	TGTGCCAGCAGCTTAGGGACAGGGTTCTACGAGCAGTACTTC
TRBD1	.	TRBJ1-1	TRBV7-2	CASSLSGTGGYTEAFF	TGTGCCAGCAGCTTATCGGGCACAGGGGGATATACTGAAGCTTTCTTT
TRBD2	.	TRBJ2-1	TRBV7-9	CASSSQGLAGNEQFF	TGTGCCAGCAGCTCCCAAGGACTAGCGGGAAATGAGCAGTTCTTC
.	.	TRBJ2-1	TRBV5-1	CASSPGGAAYNEQFF	TGCGCCAGCAGCCCCGGGGGAGCAGCTTACAATGAGCAGTTCTTC
.	.	TRBJ1-2	TRBV6-1	CASSETSDYGYTF	TGTGCCAGCAGTGAAACGTCAGACTATGGCTACACCTTC
.	.	TRBJ2-6	TRBV14	CASSQDPRGSGANVLTF	TGTGCCAGCAGCCAAGATCCCCGGGGTTCCGGGGCCAACGTCCTGACTTTC
TRBD2	.	TRBJ2-1	TRBV30	CAWSVKAGGPAIGETSSYNEQFF	TGTGCCTGGAGTGTAAAAGCGGGAGGGCCGGCGATTGGGGAAACGAGCTCCTACAATGAGCAGTTCTTC
.	.	TRBJ1-1	TRBV5-1	CASSLISPGNTEAFF	TGCGCCAGCAGCTTGATCTCCCCGGGGAACACTGAAGCTTTCTTT
.	once	TRBJ1-5	TRBV5-5	CASSLNLGARGSNQPQHF	TGTGCCAGCAGCTTGAATTTGGGGGCGAGGGGCAGCAATCAGCCCCAGCATTTT
.	.	TRBJ1-1	TRBV7-9	CASSLDNWKGRRTEAFF	TGTGCCAGCAGCTTAGATAATTGGAAGGGGCGAAGGACTGAAGCTTTCTTT
.	.	TRBJ2-2	TRBV7-2	CASSIRDLGGELFF	TGTGCCAGCAGTATCAGGGACCTGGGCGGGGAGCTGTTTTTT
.	.	TRBJ2-7	TRBV20-1	CSAREGNEQYF	TGCAGTGCTAGAGAGGGAAACGAGCAGTACTTC
.	few	TRBJ2-2	TRBV11-2	CASSPGTRGTGELFF	TGTGCCAGCAGCCCCGGGACCCGGGGGACCGGGGAGCTGTTTTTT
TRBD2	.	TRBJ2-1	TRBV19	CASRREGLVPQFF	TGTGCCAGTAGACGGGAGGGCCTGGTCCCACAGTTCTTC
.	.	TRBJ2-2	TRBV7-9	CASSFSRGANNLNTGELFF	TGTGCCAGCAGTTTTAGTCGGGGGGCCAACAATCTCAACACCGGGGAGCTGTTTTTT
.	.	TRBJ1-4	TRBV19	CASSRATNEKLFF	TGTGCCAGTAGTAGAGCAACTAATGAAAAACTGTTTTTT
.	.	TRBJ2-5	TRBV29-1	CSVDTGSQETQYF	TGCAGCGTTGATACGGGATCACAAGAGACCCAGTACTTC
TRBD1	.	TRBJ2-7	TRBV27	CASSGTGGTYEQYF	TGTGCCAGCAGCGGGACAGGAGGAACCTACGAGCAGTACTTC
.	.	TRBJ2-7	TRBV14	CASSQERGKGYSYEQYF	TGTGCCAGCAGCCAAGAGAGAGGGAAGGGGTACTCCTACGAGCAGTACTTC
TRBD2	.	TRBJ2-5	TRBV10-1	CASRPPAGGRKTQYF	TGCGCCAGCAGGCCCCCCGCGGGAGGGAGAAAGACCCAGTACTTC
TRBD2	.	TRBJ2-7	TRBV29-1	CSGGLAGENYEQYF	TGCAGCGGTGGACTAGCGGGAGAGAATTACGAGCAGTACTTC
TRBD2	.	TRBJ2-2	TRBV7-2	CASSETSGNTGELFF	TGTGCCAGCAGCGAAACTAGCGGGAACACCGGGGAGCTGTTTTTT
.	.	TRBJ2-7	TRBV5-4	CASSGAVSYEQYF	TGTGCCAGCAGCGGAGCCGTGTCCTACGAGCAGTACTTC
TRBD2	.	TRBJ2-1	TRBV2	CASSVGEGRFF	TGTGCCAGCAGTGTAGGGGAGGGCCGGTTCTTC
.	.	TRBJ1-2	TRBV28	CASTEGRWNYGYTF	TGTGCCAGCACTGAGGGGCGTTGGAACTATGGCTACACCTTC
.	.	TRBJ1-2	TRBV7-2	CASSSGTDYGYTF	TGTGCCAGCAGCTCAGGGACGGACTATGGCTACACCTTC